The sample holds a few counts of the clone carrying this TCR beta chain. Its antigen is not known. Sequencing libraries for TCR beta were prepared with iRepertoire HTBI primers and Arm-PCR of CDR3 regions. TCRdb used MiXCR to reprocess the multiplex PCR reads, holding one entry per CDR3 protein. This sample yields 390,000 or so distinct CDR3 sequences, of which approximately 12% are seen a single time; over 15% belongs to the top ten. This CDR3 spans 19 amino acids. Trimming took 4 bases from V and 1 from J; bases not matched to a gene: 8. Germline CDR1 is SGHDN and CDR2 is FVKESK. Sample time point: newly diagnosed GD, antithyroid drugs for less than 3 months. The authors made the TCR library using RNA they extracted from PBMCs. These data are taken from a study of regulatory T cells in long-lasting Graves disease. Study-wide findings and caveats: TRBV28, TRBJ1-2 and TRBJ2-5 were segments that persistent disease favored.

These data were also filed under a second study, of T cells in Graves' hyperthyroidism and ophthalmopathy. That paper adds: Also found in blood were most expanded thyroid clonotypes above 0.001.

V is TRBV14 and J is TRBJ2-6; TRBD1 agrees at 12 bases. The TCR sequence derives from a young woman with Graves disease. This specimen consisted of peripheral blood mononuclear cells (PBMCs), obtained at new diagnosis, from a patient treated with antithyroid drugs. CDR3 coding DNA: TGTGCCAGCAGCCGCTTACCGGGACAGGGGGCTTCTGGGGCCAACGTCCTGACTTTC. Its translation: CASSRLPGQGASGANVLTF.